This T cell receptor (beta chain) was retrieved from a study of T cell responses to AZD1222 COVID-19 vaccine. Findings and caveats of the study: Unmutated variant regions reportedly attract nearly half of all spike-specific TCRs. At baseline, just a handful of AZD1222 recipients tested seropositive. Every sample of the repertoires postdated the peak T cell response.

The CDR3 totals 14 residues. V lost 5 bases and J lost 5, with 13 bases in between. CDR1 and CDR2 (germline): MNHEY, SVGAGI. As regards this clone: The antigen remains unidentified.

Profiled with immunoSEQ multiplex PCR; TCRdb holds only in-frame clones, not every one. The sample records 95,000 to 150,000 clones, approximately 88% being singletons. The sequencing used peripheral blood, collected on day 0 of AZD1222 vaccination. This TCR came from an adult in good health. The chain has TRBV6-5 and TRBJ1-5; maybe TRBD1 (6 bases). In nucleotides, the CDR3 is TGTGCCAGCAGTACCTCAGGGGTGGATCAGCCCCAGCATTTT. Protein sequence: CASSTSGVDQPQHF.